Listed below are T cell receptor beta chains from one sample, sequenced in a study of blood T cell repertoires in COVID-19. Clones were read by immunoSEQ multiplex PCR, and TCRdb kept only the in-frame ones, dropping some. The table records 190,000 or so clones, around 86% of them present only once. Sequencing used peripheral blood. The receptors originated from a man aged 35 to 55 with acute or convalescent COVID-19. Each CDR3 is given with its conserved first and last residue. A D gene is named only where the DNA matches it firmly. Rows give clone size only sometimes, using once, few, many, or a class for an expanded clone.

D gene: TRBD1; V gene: TRBV29-1; J gene: TRBJ2-2; clone size: .; CDR3 protein: CSVDGQGANTGELFF; CDR3 DNA: TGCAGCGTTGACGGGCAGGGGGCGAACACCGGGGAGCTGTTTTTT
D gene: .; V gene: TRBV18; J gene: TRBJ1-2; clone size: .; CDR3 protein: CASSPVRDTAGNTF; CDR3 DNA: TGTGCCAGCTCACCAGTCCGAGACACAGCGGGTAACACCTTC
D gene: TRBD2; V gene: TRBV2; J gene: TRBJ2-5; clone size: .; CDR3 protein: CASSERGRETQYF; CDR3 DNA: TGTGCCAGCAGTGAGCGGGGGAGGGAGACCCAGTACTTC
D gene: TRBD1; V gene: TRBV20-1; J gene: TRBJ1-3; clone size: .; CDR3 protein: CSANDRGRGNTIYF; CDR3 DNA: TGCAGTGCTAATGACAGGGGTAGGGGAAACACCATATATTTT
D gene: .; V gene: TRBV9; J gene: TRBJ2-3; clone size: few; CDR3 protein: CASSQGPSLSTDTQYF; CDR3 DNA: TGTGCCAGCAGCCAGGGGCCTAGCCTTAGCACAGATACGCAGTATTTT
D gene: TRBD1; V gene: TRBV5-1; J gene: TRBJ2-3; clone size: .; CDR3 protein: CASSLVRTGTDTQYF; CDR3 DNA: TGCGCCAGCAGCTTGGTGAGGACAGGGACAGATACGCAGTATTTT
D gene: .; V gene: TRBV5-4; J gene: TRBJ2-2; clone size: .; CDR3 protein: CASSEVAGELFF; CDR3 DNA: TGTGCCAGCAGCGAGGTGGCCGGGGAGCTGTTTTTT
D gene: .; V gene: TRBV3-1/TRBV3-2; J gene: TRBJ1-6; clone size: .; CDR3 protein: CASSQDFAGGSSYNSPLHF; CDR3 DNA: TGTGCCAGCAGCCAAGATTTTGCCGGCGGTAGCTCCTATAATTCACCCCTCCACTTT
D gene: .; V gene: TRBV5-6; J gene: TRBJ1-6; clone size: .; CDR3 protein: CASSLYVQGTYNSPLHF; CDR3 DNA: TGTGCCAGCAGCTTGTATGTGCAGGGGACCTATAATTCACCCCTCCACTTT
D gene: .; V gene: TRBV10-1; J gene: TRBJ1-5; clone size: .; CDR3 protein: CASTPPNCHSNQPQHF; CDR3 DNA: TGCGCCAGCACCCCCCCAAATTGTCATAGCAATCAGCCCCAGCATTTT
D gene: TRBD1; V gene: TRBV6-2/TRBV6-3; J gene: TRBJ1-2; clone size: .; CDR3 protein: CASSYGGQGSGYGYTF; CDR3 DNA: TGTGCCAGCAGTTACGGTGGACAGGGAAGTGGCTATGGCTACACCTTC
D gene: .; V gene: TRBV12-2; J gene: TRBJ1-2; clone size: .; CDR3 protein: CASDREDYGYTF; CDR3 DNA: TGTGCCAGCGACAGGGAAGACTATGGCTACACCTTC
D gene: TRBD2; V gene: TRBV7-2; J gene: TRBJ2-7; clone size: .; CDR3 protein: CASSLGGGAADEQYF; CDR3 DNA: TGTGCCAGCAGCTTAGGCGGGGGGGCTGCGGACGAGCAGTACTTC
D gene: TRBD1; V gene: TRBV19; J gene: TRBJ1-2; clone size: once; CDR3 protein: CASSMGTGDGYTF; CDR3 DNA: TGTGCCAGTAGTATGGGGACAGGGGATGGCTACACCTTC
D gene: .; V gene: TRBV5-1; J gene: TRBJ1-4; clone size: .; CDR3 protein: CASSLLGGGRANEKLFF; CDR3 DNA: TGCGCCAGCAGCCTCCTCGGTGGGGGCAGGGCTAATGAAAAACTGTTTTTT
D gene: TRBD1; V gene: TRBV6-6; J gene: TRBJ2-5; clone size: .; CDR3 protein: CASSVTGGQTQYF; CDR3 DNA: TGTGCCAGCAGCGTGACAGGGGGCCAAACCCAGTACTTC
D gene: TRBD1; V gene: TRBV5-6; J gene: TRBJ1-1; clone size: few; CDR3 protein: CASGSGTGVVGEAFF; CDR3 DNA: TGTGCCAGCGGTTCCGGGACAGGGGTTGTTGGTGAAGCTTTCTTT
D gene: TRBD1; V gene: TRBV3-1/TRBV3-2; J gene: TRBJ2-5; clone size: once; CDR3 protein: CASSHLPPGQGGQTQYF; CDR3 DNA: TGTGCCAGCAGCCACCTGCCTCCGGGACAGGGAGGACAGACCCAGTACTTC
D gene: TRBD1; V gene: TRBV25-1; J gene: TRBJ1-2; clone size: .; CDR3 protein: CASSEVGQGWGGYTF; CDR3 DNA: TGTGCCAGCAGTGAAGTGGGACAGGGGTGGGGTGGCTACACCTTC
D gene: .; V gene: TRBV5-1; J gene: TRBJ1-1; clone size: once; CDR3 protein: CASSHSNTEAFF; CDR3 DNA: TGCGCCAGCAGCCACAGTAACACTGAAGCTTTCTTT
D gene: .; V gene: TRBV2; J gene: TRBJ1-3; clone size: .; CDR3 protein: CASSESQGFSGNTIYF; CDR3 DNA: TGTGCCAGCAGTGAGAGCCAGGGCTTCTCTGGAAACACCATATATTTT
D gene: .; V gene: TRBV18; J gene: TRBJ2-3; clone size: .; CDR3 protein: CASSPGGRTDTQYF; CDR3 DNA: TGTGCCAGCTCACCAGGCGGCCGCACAGATACGCAGTATTTT
D gene: TRBD2; V gene: TRBV7-2; J gene: TRBJ2-1; clone size: .; CDR3 protein: CAGTSGGNEQFF; CDR3 DNA: TGTGCCGGGACTAGCGGGGGCAATGAGCAGTTCTTC
D gene: .; V gene: TRBV24-1; J gene: TRBJ1-2; clone size: .; CDR3 protein: CATSDPKYGYTF; CDR3 DNA: TGTGCCACCAGTGATCCTAAGTATGGCTACACCTTC
D gene: .; V gene: TRBV27; J gene: TRBJ1-2; clone size: .; CDR3 protein: CASSLAVGGLYGYTF; CDR3 DNA: TGTGCCAGCAGTTTAGCTGTCGGGGGGTTATATGGCTACACCTTC
D gene: .; V gene: TRBV14; J gene: TRBJ2-1; clone size: .; CDR3 protein: CASSQKLSTGREQFF; CDR3 DNA: TGTGCCAGCAGCCAAAAGTTATCGACTGGCCGTGAGCAGTTCTTC
D gene: .; V gene: TRBV10-2; J gene: TRBJ1-1; clone size: .; CDR3 protein: CASSESLGLATEAFF; CDR3 DNA: TGCGCCAGCAGTGAGTCCTTAGGACTGGCCACTGAAGCTTTCTTT
D gene: TRBD2; V gene: TRBV19; J gene: TRBJ2-5; clone size: .; CDR3 protein: CASSQTSGVGETQYF; CDR3 DNA: TGTGCCAGTAGCCAAACTAGCGGGGTGGGGGAGACCCAGTACTTC
D gene: .; V gene: TRBV5-1; J gene: TRBJ2-5; clone size: .; CDR3 protein: CASSLAGPRGETQYF; CDR3 DNA: TGCGCCAGCAGCTTGGCTGGGCCCCGAGGGGAGACCCAGTACTTC
D gene: .; V gene: TRBV16; J gene: TRBJ2-1; clone size: .; CDR3 protein: CASSQSRLDYNEQFF; CDR3 DNA: TGTGCCAGCAGCCAATCGCGACTAGACTACAATGAGCAGTTCTTC
D gene: TRBD1; V gene: TRBV27; J gene: TRBJ2-4; clone size: .; CDR3 protein: CASSPTGQVKNIQYF; CDR3 DNA: TGTGCCAGCAGCCCTACAGGACAGGTGAAAAACATTCAGTACTTC
D gene: .; V gene: TRBV12-3/TRBV12-4; J gene: TRBJ1-1; clone size: few; CDR3 protein: CASSSTGNTEAFF; CDR3 DNA: TGTGCCAGCAGTTCGACAGGGAACACTGAAGCTTTCTTT
D gene: .; V gene: TRBV5-1; J gene: TRBJ1-6; clone size: .; CDR3 protein: CASSLAGDNSPLHF; CDR3 DNA: TGCGCCAGCAGCTTGGCCGGGGATAATTCACCCCTCCACTTT
D gene: .; V gene: TRBV2; J gene: TRBJ1-4; clone size: .; CDR3 protein: CATQGDGEKLFF; CDR3 DNA: TGTGCCACCCAAGGGGATGGGGAAAAACTGTTTTTT
D gene: .; V gene: TRBV7-8; J gene: TRBJ1-4; clone size: few; CDR3 protein: CASRLERNPNEKLFF; CDR3 DNA: TGTGCCAGCAGACTAGAGCGGAATCCTAATGAAAAACTGTTTTTT
D gene: TRBD1; V gene: TRBV2; J gene: TRBJ1-2; clone size: .; CDR3 protein: CASSYIPGQITNYGYTF; CDR3 DNA: TGTGCCAGCAGCTATATTCCGGGACAGATTACTAACTATGGCTACACCTTC
D gene: .; V gene: TRBV30; J gene: TRBJ1-1; clone size: .; CDR3 protein: CAWSVLGPARTTEAFF; CDR3 DNA: TGTGCCTGGAGTGTACTTGGGCCTGCCAGAACCACTGAAGCTTTCTTT
D gene: .; V gene: TRBV18; J gene: TRBJ1-4; clone size: .; CDR3 protein: CASSPSLTNEKLFF; CDR3 DNA: TGTGCCAGCTCACCAAGCCTAACTAATGAAAAACTGTTTTTT
D gene: .; V gene: TRBV5-1; J gene: TRBJ2-7; clone size: .; CDR3 protein: CASSPPDRGSYEQYF; CDR3 DNA: TGCGCCAGCAGCCCCCCGGACAGAGGATCCTACGAGCAGTACTTC
D gene: .; V gene: TRBV18; J gene: TRBJ1-2; clone size: .; CDR3 protein: CASSPRGPNYGYTF; CDR3 DNA: TGTGCCAGCTCACCACGGGGGCCTAACTATGGCTACACCTTC
D gene: TRBD2; V gene: TRBV5-6; J gene: TRBJ2-1; clone size: .; CDR3 protein: CASSLSWSGGAYNEQFF; CDR3 DNA: TGTGCCAGCAGCTTAAGTTGGAGCGGGGGGGCCTACAATGAGCAGTTCTTC
D gene: .; V gene: TRBV30; J gene: TRBJ1-6; clone size: .; CDR3 protein: CAWSATRSGGGSPLHF; CDR3 DNA: TGTGCCTGGAGTGCCACCAGGTCTGGGGGCGGCTCACCCCTCCACTTT
D gene: .; V gene: TRBV30; J gene: TRBJ2-5; clone size: .; CDR3 protein: CAWSLGRAETQYF; CDR3 DNA: TGTGCCTGGAGTTTGGGCAGGGCAGAGACCCAGTACTTC
D gene: .; V gene: TRBV30; J gene: TRBJ1-4; clone size: .; CDR3 protein: CASWAGNEKLFF; CDR3 DNA: TGTGCCTCTTGGGCAGGGAATGAAAAACTGTTTTTT
D gene: .; V gene: TRBV6-5; J gene: TRBJ2-7; clone size: .; CDR3 protein: CASSYSRMDTYEQYF; CDR3 DNA: TGTGCCAGCAGTTACTCCAGGATGGACACCTACGAGCAGTACTTC
D gene: .; V gene: TRBV2; J gene: TRBJ1-1; clone size: .; CDR3 protein: CASSTFIQSAFF; CDR3 DNA: TGTGCCAGCAGTACCTTTATACAGAGCGCTTTCTTT
D gene: TRBD2; V gene: TRBV6-5; J gene: TRBJ2-7; clone size: .; CDR3 protein: CASSRPGGGYEQYF; CDR3 DNA: TGTGCCAGCAGCCGTCCGGGAGGGGGCTACGAGCAGTACTTC
D gene: TRBD2; V gene: TRBV27; J gene: TRBJ2-1; clone size: .; CDR3 protein: CASRPPTLAGGNEQFF; CDR3 DNA: TGTGCCAGCAGACCCCCGACGCTAGCGGGGGGCAATGAGCAGTTCTTC
D gene: TRBD2; V gene: TRBV6-5; J gene: TRBJ2-7; clone size: .; CDR3 protein: CASSLGRGGSYEQYF; CDR3 DNA: TGTGCCAGCAGCCTCGGAAGGGGAGGGTCCTACGAGCAGTACTTC
D gene: .; V gene: TRBV19; J gene: TRBJ1-2; clone size: .; CDR3 protein: CASNGDRTFSNYGYTF; CDR3 DNA: TGTGCCAGTAATGGTGACAGGACTTTCTCTAACTATGGCTACACCTTC
D gene: .; V gene: TRBV5-4; J gene: TRBJ2-5; clone size: once; CDR3 protein: CASSWSQGQETQYF; CDR3 DNA: TGTGCCAGCAGCTGGTCCCAGGGCCAAGAGACCCAGTACTTC
D gene: TRBD2; V gene: TRBV7-3; J gene: TRBJ2-1; clone size: .; CDR3 protein: CASSLTARVLAGGLEQFF; CDR3 DNA: TGTGCCAGCAGCTTAACTGCTCGCGTTCTAGCGGGGGGGCTTGAGCAGTTCTTC
D gene: TRBD2; V gene: TRBV5-1; J gene: TRBJ2-3; clone size: .; CDR3 protein: CASSLAASGGSTDTQYF; CDR3 DNA: TGCGCCAGCAGCTTGGCTGCCAGCGGGGGTAGCACAGATACGCAGTATTTT
D gene: TRBD2; V gene: TRBV6-1; J gene: TRBJ2-3; clone size: .; CDR3 protein: CASSEFPSGVADTQYF; CDR3 DNA: TGTGCCAGCAGTGAATTCCCCAGCGGGGTGGCAGATACGCAGTATTTT
D gene: .; V gene: TRBV6-5; J gene: TRBJ1-2; clone size: .; CDR3 protein: CASTPNDGADYGYTF; CDR3 DNA: TGTGCCAGCACTCCCAATGATGGGGCGGACTATGGCTACACCTTC
D gene: TRBD1; V gene: TRBV19; J gene: TRBJ2-3; clone size: .; CDR3 protein: CASSTRQGASDTQYF; CDR3 DNA: TGTGCCAGTAGTACCCGACAGGGGGCCTCAGATACGCAGTATTTT
D gene: TRBD2; V gene: TRBV9; J gene: TRBJ2-7; clone size: .; CDR3 protein: CASSPWTSRYEQYF; CDR3 DNA: TGTGCCAGCAGCCCCTGGACTAGCAGGTACGAGCAGTACTTC
D gene: .; V gene: TRBV7-2; J gene: TRBJ1-6; clone size: .; CDR3 protein: CASSLGIGGRGSPLHF; CDR3 DNA: TGTGCCAGCAGCTTAGGAATCGGGGGTCGGGGTTCACCCCTCCACTTT
D gene: .; V gene: TRBV2; J gene: TRBJ1-1; clone size: .; CDR3 protein: CASSEGHRGVLEAFF; CDR3 DNA: TGTGCCAGCAGTGAAGGACACCGGGGGGTTTTGGAAGCTTTCTTT
D gene: TRBD1; V gene: TRBV6-5; J gene: TRBJ2-7; clone size: once; CDR3 protein: CASRGTGKQYF; CDR3 DNA: TGTGCCAGCAGGGGGACAGGGAAGCAGTACTTC